One and the same sample provided the 32 T cell receptor beta chains below, sequenced in a study of T cells in Graves' hyperthyroidism and ophthalmopathy. RNA transcripts provided the source from which TCR beta CDR3 regions were amplified. The TCR CDR3 was amplified in a first-round RT-PCR using the HTBI primer set. TCRdb analysed the multiplex PCR reads with MiXCR anew, one entry per CDR3 protein. The sample has around 300,000 distinct CDR3 sequences; around 15% are singletons. Source material: blood. The origin of the receptors is a woman between 45 and 60 years old with Graves' hyperthyroidism that later progressed to Graves' ophthalmopathy.

Points on this clonotype: Possible read error: a much larger clone is one base away. The V gene is TRBV6-5, the J gene TRBJ1-1; D may be TRBD1 (6 bases). The CDR3 totals 17 residues. CDR1 and CDR2 from the germline V gene are MNHEY and SVGAGI. V was clipped by 2 bases and J by 0 bases, with 16 bases between them. In nucleotides, the CDR3 is TGTGCCAGCAGTTACCGTGGACGGGGGGCAATGAACACTGAAGCTTTCTTT. The encoded protein is CASSYRGRGAMNTEAFF.

This clonotype was seen many times. The CDR3 is CASSPRGNQPQHF. The CDR3 bases are TGTGCCAGCTCACCGAGAGGGAATCAGCCCCAGCATTTT. The chain has TRBV18 and TRBJ1-5; D uncertain. This CDR3 has 13 amino acids. V was pared by 3 bases and J by 4 bases, with 7 bases between. CDR1 and CDR2 from the germline V gene are KGHSH and LQKENI.

V is TRBV20-1 and J is TRBJ1-1, with D possibly being TRBD1 (5 bases). Deletions cut 1 base from V and 4 bases from J, with 10 bases between. The CDR3 has 13 residues. In germline, CDR1 is DFQATT, CDR2 SNEGSKA (reference sequence). Written as DNA, the CDR3 is TGCAGTGCTAGAGGGGGGGATTCCACTGAAGCTTTCTTT. Translating it yields CSARGGDSTEAFF.

This sequence joins TRBV12-3 or TRBV12-4 and TRBJ1-5; D not certain. V lost 3 bases to trimming and J lost 6 bases, with 6 bases between them. The CDR3 runs to 12 residues. DNA for the CDR3: TGTGCCAGCAGTTTGTTGTCTCAGCCCCAGCATTTT. Encoded protein: CASSLLSQPQHF.

There are a few counts of this clonotype. This chain connects TRBV18 to TRBJ1-2; no clear D gene. Germline-derived CDR1 and CDR2 are KGHSH and LQKENI. CDR3 length equals 10 residues. The V and J ends lost 11 bases and 6 bases respectively, with 10 bases between them. The CDR3 bases are TGTGCCGCTAAATCTAATGGCTACACCTTC. Amino acid sequence: CAAKSNGYTF.

This clonotype was counted many times. The gene calls are TRBV29-1 and TRBJ2-7, with D perhaps matching TRBD1 (5 bases). Germline CDR1 SQVTM, CDR2 ANQGSEA. V was cut by 4 bases and J by 3 bases, with 10 bases left in between. This CDR3 contains 12 residues. For the CDR3, the DNA is TGCAGCGTTGCAGGGCCCAACTACGAGCAGTACTTC. It yields the protein CSVAGPNYEQYF.

This clonotype was seen ten or more times. This chain links TRBV7-2 with TRBJ2-7; TRBD2 agrees at 8 bases. The trim removed 4 bases at V and 4 bases at J, leaving 12 bases unmatched. CDR1 is SGHTA and CDR2 is FQGNSA in the germline V gene. The CDR3 is made up of 16 amino acids. DNA of the CDR3: TGTGCCAGCAGCTCAAGGCCTCCGGGACTAGGGTACGAGCAGTACTTC. Translated: CASSSRPPGLGYEQYF.

J is TRBJ2-5 and V is TRBV19; D is perhaps TRBD2 (5 bases). Germline CDR1 and CDR2: LNHDA and SQIVND (reference sequence). The CDR3 contains 13 residues. Trimming removed 6 bases at V and 4 bases at J, with 12 bases between. CDR3 DNA: TGTGCCAGTAGAGGGAGAGGTGGAGAGACCCAGTACTTC. Protein: CASRGRGGETQYF.

This clonotype was detected ten times or more. The rearrangement joins TRBV20-1 to TRBJ1-1; no clear D. The V gene's germline CDR1 is DFQATT and CDR2 SNEGSKA (reference sequence). V was clipped by 1 base and J by 5 bases, with 11 bases between them. The CDR3 has 13 residues. The CDR3 nucleotides are TGCAGTGCTAGAGGTCCCCTTTTGACTGAAGCTTTCTTT. This codes for CSARGPLLTEAFF.

The chain uses TRBV20-1 and TRBJ2-7; D may match TRBD1 or TRBD2 (5 bases each). From germline, CDR1 is DFQATT and CDR2 SNEGSKA (reference sequence). V was cut by 6 bases and J by 1 base, with 16 bases left in between. CDR3 length equals 14 residues. The DNA of the CDR3 is TGCAGTGCCCACGGGACGGAGGAATCCTACGAGCAGTACTTC. Its translation is CSAHGTEESYEQYF.

The genes are TRBV5-4 and TRBJ2-1, with 8 bases lining up with TRBD1. CDR1 and CDR2 (germline): SGHNT, YYREEE (reference sequence). The CDR3 spans 15 residues. J lost 7 bases, V lost 4 bases, and 10 bases had no gene match. This chain's CDR3 is CASSPRTGFENEQFF. The CDR3 DNA sequence: TGTGCCAGCAGCCCCAGGACAGGGTTTGAAAATGAGCAGTTCTTC.

This clonotype was seen more than once but under ten times. The rearrangement links TRBV20-1 to TRBJ1-5; D unclear. This CDR3 region has 11 residues. The germline V gene encodes CDR1 DFQATT and CDR2 SNEGSKA (reference sequence). V shed 3 bases and J shed 3 bases, with 3 bases lying between them. CDR3 residues: CSASTNQPQHF. DNA for the CDR3: TGCAGTGCTAGTACCAATCAGCCCCAGCATTTT.

The genes are TRBV12-3 or TRBV12-4 and TRBJ1-1; TRBD1 matches at 8 bases. The CDR3 is 18 amino acids. V trimming: 6 bases; J trimming: 3 bases; junction bases outside the gene matches: 18. As DNA, the CDR3 is TGTGCCAGCAGCCAAGTAATAAGGGACAGGCGGTGGGACACTGAAGCTTTCTTT. This gives the protein CASSQVIRDRRWDTEAFF.

This clonotype was counted ten times or more. The chain links TRBV6-1 to TRBJ1-2; D may be TRBD1 (5 bases). The CDR3 covers 14 residues. Trimming removed 5 bases at V and 5 bases at J, with 15 bases between. Germline CDR1 is MNHNS and CDR2 is SASEGT. The CDR3: CASSTLGLEYGYTF. The CDR3 nucleotides read TGTGCCAGCAGTACGCTGGGGCTGGAGTATGGCTACACCTTC.

V and J are TRBV5-6 and TRBJ1-3; no firm D call. The germline gives CDR1 SGHDT, CDR2 YYEEEE. Trimming shortened V by 2 bases and J by 5 bases, and 14 bases separated the two germline ends. The CDR3 is 15 residues long. CDR3 in amino acids: CASSFAPLTRNTIYF. The CDR3 coding sequence is TGTGCCAGCAGCTTTGCTCCATTAACTCGAAACACCATATATTTT. Based on the CDR3 plus reference TRBV5-6 and TRBJ1-3, the full variable domain is DAGVTQSPTHLIKTRGQQVTLRCSPKSGHDTVSWYQQALGQGPQFIFQYYEEEERQRGNFPDRFSGHQFPNYSSELNVNALLLGDSALYLCASSFAPLTRNTIYFGEGSWLTVV.

This clonotype was counted at least ten times. The chain carries TRBV18 and TRBJ1-1, with TRBD1 identical over 8 bases. The CDR3 is 14 residues long. The V and J ends lost 0 bases and 5 bases, in that order; junction bases with no gene match: 2. Per the germline V gene, CDR1 is KGHSH and CDR2 is LQKENI. The CDR3 here is CASSPPGQETEAFF. The CDR3 DNA is TGTGCCAGCTCACCACCGGGACAGGAAACTGAAGCTTTCTTT.

There are many counts of this clonotype. V is TRBV3-1 and J is TRBJ2-7, with a tentative D call TRBD1 (6 bases). The CDR3 has 14 amino acids. Trimming cost V 2 bases and J 5 bases, with 13 bases left between them. The germline CDR1 and CDR2 sequences are LGHDT and YNNKEL (reference sequence). CDR3 in amino acids: CASSQLGARDEQYF. DNA for the CDR3: TGTGCCAGCAGCCAATTGGGGGCCCGGGACGAGCAGTACTTC.

This clonotype was seen ten or more times. The DNA of the CDR3 is TGCGCCAGCAGCTCCGGGACAGGGGGAATCCAGCCCCAGCATTTT. This translates into CASSSGTGGIQPQHF. V is TRBV5-1 and J is TRBJ1-5, with 11 nucleotides matching TRBD1. With V trimmed by 3 bases and J by 7 bases, 6 bases remained unmatched. The germline gives CDR1 SGHRS, CDR2 YFSETQ. CDR3 length: 15 residues.

This clonotype has a handful of counts. The chain uses TRBV6-2 or TRBV6-3 and TRBJ2-3; 11 bases map to TRBD2. V was clipped by 5 bases and J by 3 bases; unmatched bases: 10. CDR1 is MNHEY, CDR2 SVGEGT, per germline. The CDR3 runs to 17 residues. CDR3: CASSNSGRASSTDTQYF. The DNA for the CDR3 is TGTGCCAGCAGTAATAGCGGGAGGGCCTCTAGTACAGATACGCAGTATTTT.

This clonotype was counted many times. V gene TRBV18 combines with J gene TRBJ2-1, with 9 bases that match TRBD1. V gave up 4 bases and J gave up 2 bases; unmatched junction bases: 6. This CDR3 comprises 16 residues. Looked up from germline, CDR1 is KGHSH and CDR2 is LQKENI. In nucleotides, the CDR3 is TGTGCCAGCTCACGGGGGACAGGGTCGCCCTACAATGAGCAGTTCTTC. Its protein is CASSRGTGSPYNEQFF.

This clonotype showed up many times. V gene TRBV4-2 combines with J gene TRBJ2-1, with 8 bases fitting TRBD2. Germline CDR1 and CDR2: LGHNA and YNFKEQ. This CDR3 comprises 15 residues. The junction had 6 bases not matched to a gene; V was cut back by 0 bases and J by 8 bases. CDR3 nucleotide sequence: TGTGCCAGCAGCCAAGAAGCGGGAGAGGGGGATGAGCAGTTCTTC. Translation: CASSQEAGEGDEQFF.

This clonotype was seen repeatedly, ten times or more. The chain combines TRBV18 with TRBJ2-3, with D hard to call. Deletions cut 1 base from V and 2 bases from J, with 19 bases between. The CDR3 contains 18 residues. Per germline, CDR1 KGHSH and CDR2 LQKENI. The CDR3 nucleotides read TGTGCCAGCTCACCACTTCCCTATTCGGTTCCTATCACAGATACGCAGTATTTT. Its translation is CASSPLPYSVPITDTQYF.

The sample holds a few counts of this clonotype. This chain uses TRBV10-3 with TRBJ2-1; 9 bases match TRBD2. Germline V lookup: CDR1 ENHRY, CDR2 SYGVKD. This CDR3 has 22 amino acids. Germline trimming cut 6 bases from V and 0 bases from J; bases unmatched to any gene: 24. This chain's CDR3 is CAIRAGGSNPETSGVSYNEQFF. The CDR3 DNA sequence: TGTGCCATCAGGGCCGGGGGCTCTAACCCCGAGACTAGCGGTGTCTCCTACAATGAGCAGTTCTTC.

In its sample, this clonotype was seen a few times. This chain links TRBV11-3 with TRBJ2-5; D not resolved. This CDR3 spans 13 amino acids. V was clipped by 3 bases and J by 1 base, with 6 bases between them. The germline V gene has CDR1 SGHNT and CDR2 YENEEA. The CDR3 region has the DNA TGTGCCAGCAGCTTGCACACCCAAGAGACCCAGTACTTC. It codes for CASSLHTQETQYF. Combining the CDR3 with reference TRBV11-3 and TRBJ2-5 gives the whole variable domain EAGVVQSPRYKIIEKKQPVAFWCNPISGHNTLYWYLQNLGQGPELLIRYENEEAVDDSQLPKDRFSAERLKGVDSTLKIQPAELGDSAVYLCASSLHTQETQYFGPGTRLLVL.

The J gene is TRBJ1-1, the V gene TRBV6-6; possible D gene TRBD1, 5 bases. The germline V and J ends were trimmed by 1 base and 4 bases, with 19 bases remaining between them. Germline V gives CDR1 MNHNY, CDR2 SVGAGI (reference sequence). The CDR3 runs 17 residues. The CDR3 coding sequence is TGTGCCAGCAGTTACTATCCGACAGACCACGGGGGCACTGAAGCTTTCTTT. Its translation is CASSYYPTDHGGTEAFF.

On this clonotype itself: Being one base from a much bigger clone, this may be a read error. The chain uses TRBV2 and TRBJ2-2, with D possibly being TRBD2 (6 bases). This CDR3 is 15 amino acids long. Germline V gene lookup returns CDR1 SNHLY and CDR2 FYNNEI. The ends were cut back, 2 bases at V and 4 bases at J, with 11 bases in the middle. This chain's CDR3 is CASSETLGGTGELFF. In DNA form, the CDR3 reads TGTGCCAGCAGTGAAACTCTGGGGGGCACCGGGGAGCTGTTTTTT.

This clonotype was seen at least ten times. The rearrangement joins TRBV30 to TRBJ2-2; 15 bases align to TRBD2. This CDR3 has 17 residues. CDR1 and CDR2 from the germline V gene are GTSNPN and SVGIG (reference sequence). Unmatched junction bases numbered 7, after V lost 3 bases and J lost 5 bases. The CDR3 coding sequence is TGTGCCTGGAGGCCGGGACTAGCGGGAGGTGGGACCGGGGAGCTGTTTTTT. Amino acid sequence: CAWRPGLAGGGTGELFF.

In this sample, this clonotype turned up many times. The chain couples TRBV28 to TRBJ2-7; D remains unclear. CDR3 length: 14 amino acids. The V end lost 6 bases, the J end lost 0 bases, and 12 bases lay between the germline ends. Looked up from germline, CDR1 is MDHEN and CDR2 is SYDVKM. For the CDR3, the DNA is TGTGCCAGCAGCCCCCCGGGTGACTCCTACGAGCAGTACTTC. This sequence encodes CASSPPGDSYEQYF.

V and J are TRBV5-5 and TRBJ2-4; the D gene is possibly TRBD1 (6 bases). Germline loops: CDR1 SGHKS, CDR2 YYEKEE (reference sequence). V lost 0 bases and J lost 0, with 19 bases in between. The CDR3 loop spans 19 amino acids. CDR3 loop: CASSLGHRVAKLAKNIQYF. Here the CDR3 DNA reads TGTGCCAGCAGCTTGGGCCACAGGGTCGCTAAGCTAGCCAAAAACATTCAGTACTTC. The complete variable domain, with remaining parts taken from reference TRBV5-5 and TRBJ2-4, reads DAGVTQSPTHLIKTRGQQVTLRCSPISGHKSVSWYQQVLGQGPQFIFQYYEKEERGRGNFPDRFSARQFPNYSSELNVNALLLGDSALYLCASSLGHRVAKLAKNIQYFGAGTRLSVL.

This chain uses TRBV4-1 with TRBJ1-5; 8 bases fit TRBD1. CDR1 and CDR2 (germline): MGHRA, YSYEKL. The CDR3 has 18 residues. V was pared by 1 base and J by 1 base, with 9 bases of the junction left unmatched. CDR3 residues: CASSQGTGTQWSNQPQHF. The CDR3 nucleotides read TGCGCCAGCAGCCAAGGGACAGGGACCCAATGGAGCAATCAGCCCCAGCATTTT.

This clonotype was observed many times. The rearrangement links TRBV28 to TRBJ2-7; 7 nucleotides agree with TRBD1. The CDR3 loop spans 14 amino acids. Trimming took 4 bases from V and 6 from J; bases not matched to a gene: 9. Germline V lookup: CDR1 MDHEN, CDR2 SYDVKM. The CDR3 spells CASSSKERGREQYF. CDR3 in DNA: TGTGCCAGCAGTTCAAAGGAGAGGGGGCGCGAGCAGTACTTC.

This clonotype was seen at least ten times. The CDR3 region is CASSWDPTGGGETQYF. The CDR3, as DNA: TGTGCCAGCAGTTGGGACCCAACGGGGGGGGGGGAGACCCAGTACTTC. The V gene is TRBV12-3 or TRBV12-4, the J gene TRBJ2-5; TRBD2 matches at 8 bases. The CDR3 has 16 residues. The ends lost 4 bases at V and 5 bases at J; junction bases unmatched: 12.